The rows below give T cell receptor beta chains drawn from one sample of a study of human T cells and chemical hapten exposure. MiXCR, applied by TCRdb to the RACE reads, yields one record per CDR3 protein. Among approximately 79,000 distinct CDR3 sequences listed, about a tenth were seen once. The specimen was whole blood, collected in connection with sensitization to the hapten diphenylcyclopropenone (DPC). The source is a woman in her fifties or sixties with alopecia areata. Some clones in this sample may be carry-over from other donors' samples. CDR3s include the opening cysteine and the closing phenylalanine or tryptophan.

J gene	V gene	CDR3 protein
TRBJ1-2	TRBV7-2	CASSLAGAGTARYGYTF
TRBJ2-2	TRBV7-6	CASSRLVPGELFF
TRBJ2-2	TRBV27	CASRVFGTGELFF
TRBJ1-2	TRBV27	CASSFSPPGTYGYTF
TRBJ1-2	TRBV18	CASSLVLARGNYGYTF
TRBJ2-1	TRBV29-1	CSILGAGVNEQFF
TRBJ1-4	TRBV6-6	CASRFKTTATNEKLFF
TRBJ2-3	TRBV6-2/TRBV6-3	CAGGTSGSTDTQYF
TRBJ2-5	TRBV28	CASSHGDQETQYF
TRBJ2-2	TRBV7-9	CASSFRPGGSTGELFF
TRBJ1-2	TRBV7-2	CASSLATGDGYTF